This entry lists 18 T cell receptor beta chains sequenced from one sample in a study of cytomegalovirus exposure and HLA in healthy donors. This PCR relied on a set of 60 Vbeta primers and 13 Jbeta primers. The table came from immunoSEQ multiplex PCR; TCRdb's copy has only in-frame clones and leaves some out. Of about 70,000 clones in the sample, 74% were seen once. The sequencing sample was made of PBMCs. The receptors shown here come from a woman aged 55-75 years in good health and CMV-seropositive.

This clone showed up just a few times. The genes are TRBV30 and TRBJ1-6, with TRBD1 matching 9 bases. Germline values: CDR1 GTSNPN, CDR2 SVGIG (reference sequence). V lost 4 bases, J lost 7 bases, and 2 bases stayed unmatched. The CDR3 contains 13 residues. The CDR3 sequence: CAWNRGPNSPLHF. CDR3 nucleotides: TGTGCCTGGAACAGGGGGCCCAATTCACCCCTCCACTTT.

The V call is TRBV19, the J call TRBJ2-7, with a possible D match to TRBD1 (6 bases). The V end lost 5 bases, the J end lost 4 bases, and 12 bases lay between the germline ends. The CDR3 covers 13 residues. In germline, CDR1 is LNHDA, CDR2 SQIVND (reference sequence). The CDR3 nucleotides are TGTGCCAGTAGTCCCGGGACATCTTACGAGCAGTACTTC. As protein: CASSPGTSYEQYF. Complete variable domain (other parts from reference TRBV19 and TRBJ2-7): DGGITQSPKYLFRKEGQNVTLSCEQNLNHDAMYWYRQDPGQGLRLIYYSQIVNDFQKGDIAEGYSVSREKKESFPLTVTSAQKNPTAFYLCASSPGTSYEQYFGPGTRLTVT.

This clone occurred once. Additional DNA sequences in this sample encode the identical CDR3. J is TRBJ1-4 and V is TRBV7-8; 8 bases match TRBD1. Trimming cost V 4 bases and J 4 bases; bases outside gene matches: 5. In germline, CDR1 is SGHVS, CDR2 FQNEAQ. This CDR3 has 15 amino acids. CDR3 sequence: CASSSRTGINEKLFF. The CDR3 nucleotides are TGTGCCAGCAGCTCGCGGACAGGGATTAATGAAAAACTGTTTTTT.

The chain uses TRBV12-5 and TRBJ1-2; D is ambiguous. Trimming took 0 bases from V and 8 from J, leaving 13 bases between them. Looked up from germline, CDR1 is LGHNT and CDR2 is FRNRAP. This CDR3 has 14 residues. The CDR3 coding sequence is TGTGCTAGTGGTTTGGTAGGAGGGATGGCCGGCTACACCTTC. It specifies CASGLVGGMAGYTF.

This clone was detected only a few times. The V gene is TRBV6-5, the J gene TRBJ2-7; weak D call: TRBD2 (6 bases). Germline CDR1 is MNHEY and CDR2 is SVGAGI. V lost 8 bases to trimming and J lost 1 base, with 9 bases between them. There are 12 residues in the CDR3. Here the CDR3 DNA reads TGTGCCAGCGGGGGGTTGTCCTACGAGCAGTACTTC. This gives the protein CASGGLSYEQYF.

This sequence joins TRBV6-6 and TRBJ1-6; 7 bases align to TRBD1. V lost 6 bases, J lost 4 bases, and 6 bases stayed unmatched. Germline values: CDR1 MNHNY, CDR2 SVGAGI (reference sequence). The CDR3 has 15 amino acids. CDR3 bases: TGTGCCAGCAGAGGGGACAGCCAATATAATTCACCCCTCCACTTT. This encodes CASRGDSQYNSPLHF.

This chain links TRBV7-2 with TRBJ2-5, with a weak D call TRBD2 (5 bases). From germline, CDR1 is SGHTA and CDR2 FQGNSA. The V end was cut by 6 bases, the J end by 5 bases, with 13 bases between. The CDR3 length is 13 residues. CDR3 amino acids: CASSPRVGETQYF. CDR3 DNA sequence: TGTGCCAGCAGTCCGAGGGTTGGTGAGACCCAGTACTTC.

The V and J genes are TRBV6-1 and TRBJ2-2; D might be TRBD1 (5 bases). Germline values: CDR1 MNHNS, CDR2 SASEGT. Trimming stripped 10 bases from V and 2 bases from J, with 11 bases between. The CDR3 covers 13 residues. This chain's CDR3 is CAISDSNTGELFF. In DNA, the CDR3 is TGTGCCATCTCCGACAGTAACACCGGGGAGCTGTTTTTT.

The gene calls are TRBV19 and TRBJ1-4, with 7 bases matching TRBD1. This CDR3 region has 13 residues. Germline loops: CDR1 LNHDA, CDR2 SQIVND (reference sequence). V lost 11 bases and J lost 7; bases outside the gene matches: 10. The CDR3 DNA sequence: TGTGCCTCGAGGGGGCGGTCTAGTGAAAAACTGTTTTTT. Protein sequence: CASRGRSSEKLFF.

The CDR3: CASKGAGFEETQYF. The DNA of the CDR3 is TGTGCCAGCAAGGGTGCAGGGTTTGAGGAGACCCAGTACTTC. The rearrangement joins TRBV2 to TRBJ2-5, with a weak D call TRBD1 (5 bases). The CDR3 consists of 14 residues. Per germline, CDR1 SNHLY and CDR2 FYNNEI. Trimming removed 7 bases from V and 5 bases from J, with 17 bases in between.

Comments on this clone: Within the sample, other DNA sequences also encode this same CDR3. CDR3 residues: CASSSTGRYGYTF. In DNA form, the CDR3 reads TGTGCCAGCAGCTCGACAGGGAGGTATGGCTACACCTTC. V gene TRBV11-2 combines with J gene TRBJ1-2, with 7 nucleotides matching TRBD1. This CDR3 comprises 13 residues. Germline values: CDR1 SGHAT, CDR2 FQNNGV. J lost 5 bases, V lost 4 bases, and 4 bases had no gene match. Complete variable domain (other parts from reference TRBV11-2 and TRBJ1-2): EAGVAQSPRYKIIEKRQSVAFWCNPISGHATLYWYQQILGQGPKLLIQFQNNGVVDDSQLPKDRFSAERLKGVDSTLKIQPAKLEDSAVYLCASSSTGRYGYTFGSGTRLTVV.

V gene TRBV25-1 combines with J gene TRBJ2-5; 11 nucleotides align to TRBD2. Germline values: CDR1 MGHDK, CDR2 SYGVNS. Germline trimming cut 4 bases from V and 5 bases from J; bases unmatched to any gene: 9. The CDR3 contains 16 residues. CDR3 residues: CASSVLAGGGTETQYF. For the CDR3, the DNA is TGTGCCAGCAGTGTCCTAGCGGGGGGAGGTACGGAGACCCAGTACTTC. Complete variable domain (other parts from reference TRBV25-1 and TRBJ2-5): EADIYQTPRYLVIGTGKKITLECSQTMGHDKMYWYQQDPGMELHLIHYSYGVNSTEKGDLSSESTVSRIRTEHFPLTLESARPSHTSQYLCASSVLAGGGTETQYFGPGTRLLVL.

This chain joins TRBV6-4 and TRBJ1-1; no clear D. Germline V gives CDR1 MRHNA, CDR2 SNTAGT. V was cut by 3 bases and J by 6 bases, with 17 bases left in between. The length of the CDR3 is 15 residues. The CDR3 DNA follows: TGTGCCAGCAGTGAGAGGAAGGTGAGATTGGCTGAAGCTTTCTTT. It specifies CASSERKVRLAEAFF.

V and J are TRBV5-1 and TRBJ1-2; 8 nucleotides agree with TRBD1. V lost 0 bases and J lost 4; bases outside the gene matches: 5. The CDR3 covers 15 residues. CDR1 is SGHRS and CDR2 is YFSETQ in the germline V gene. The CDR3 loop is CASSLDGQGAYGYTF. The CDR3 nucleotides are TGCGCCAGCAGCTTGGATGGACAGGGTGCCTATGGCTACACCTTC.

V usage is TRBV6-5 and J usage is TRBJ2-1; the D gene is possibly TRBD2 (5 bases). Trimming took off 2 bases at V and 2 bases at J, with 10 bases between the two ends. The CDR3 totals 15 residues. Germline V gene data show CDR1 as MNHEY and CDR2 as SVGAGI. The CDR3 sequence is CASSYAGVTYNEQFF. In DNA, the CDR3 is TGTGCCAGCAGTTACGCCGGGGTTACCTACAATGAGCAGTTCTTC.

The chain links TRBV7-9 to TRBJ1-4, with a tentative D call TRBD1 (5 bases). CDR1 and CDR2 from the germline V gene are SEHNR and FQNEAQ (reference sequence). The V gene lost 0 bases and the J gene lost 8 bases, with 10 bases spanning the gap. CDR3 length: 14 amino acids. CDR3 bases: TGTGCCAGCAGCTTAGCACAGGTTAACGAAAAACTGTTTTTT. Amino acids: CASSLAQVNEKLFF.

J is TRBJ1-6 and V is TRBV6-5; maybe TRBD1 (6 bases). The CDR3 loop spans 14 amino acids. V lost 6 bases and J 8 bases, leaving 14 bases between the germline ends. Germline V gene lookup returns CDR1 MNHEY and CDR2 SVGAGI. The CDR3 DNA reads as TGTGCCAGCAGCCCGTCCAGGGGAGATTCACCCCTCCACTTT. Translation: CASSPSRGDSPLHF.

This clone was observed a few times. The chain combines TRBV5-1 with TRBJ2-1; 8 nucleotides agree with TRBD1. The CDR3 spans 14 residues. V lost 4 bases and J lost 9; bases outside the gene matches: 9. The germline V gene encodes CDR1 SGHRS and CDR2 YFSETQ. The CDR3 reads CASSTGQGSVEQFF. DNA for the CDR3: TGCGCCAGCAGCACCGGACAGGGCAGCGTTGAGCAGTTCTTC.